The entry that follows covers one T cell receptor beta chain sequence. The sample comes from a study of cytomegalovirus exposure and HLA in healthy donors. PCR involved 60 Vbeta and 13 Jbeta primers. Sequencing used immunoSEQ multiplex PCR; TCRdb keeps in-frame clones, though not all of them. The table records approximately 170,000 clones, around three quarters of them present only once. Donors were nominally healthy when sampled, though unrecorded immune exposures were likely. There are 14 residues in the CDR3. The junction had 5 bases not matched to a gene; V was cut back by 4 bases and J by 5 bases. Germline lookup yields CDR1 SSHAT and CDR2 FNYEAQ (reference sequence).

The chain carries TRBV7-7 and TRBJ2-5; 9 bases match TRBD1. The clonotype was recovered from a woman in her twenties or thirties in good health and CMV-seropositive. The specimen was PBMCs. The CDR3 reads CASSSDRGSETQYF. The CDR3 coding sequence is TGTGCCAGCAGCTCGGACAGGGGTTCGGAGACCCAGTACTTC.